The 26 T cell receptor beta chains below come from one sample, sequenced in a study of Graves' ophthalmopathy and Graves' hyperthyroidism. Amplification of the TCR beta CDR3 regions used RNA transcripts (as template). Scientists carried out first-round RT-PCR using HTBI primers and then a second-round multiplex PCR. MiXCR, applied by TCRdb to the multiplex PCR reads, yields one record per CDR3 protein. The data show some 160,000 distinct CDR3 sequences, about two fifths seen once. The specimen sequenced was peripheral blood. The receptors here all came from a man between 25 and 39 years old with Graves' ophthalmopathy.

This clonotype was found many times. V gene TRBV6-5 combines with J gene TRBJ2-7, with D unresolved. The V end was cut by 4 bases, the J end by 3 bases, with 4 bases between. Germline CDR1 is MNHEY and CDR2 is SVGAGI. The CDR3 runs 11 residues. The CDR3 loop reads CASSSNYEQYF. The CDR3 DNA reads TGTGCCAGCAGTTCGAACTACGAGCAGTACTTC.

The sample holds many counts of this clonotype. V gene TRBV19 combines with J gene TRBJ1-2; 9 positions match TRBD1. J lost 4 bases, V lost 7 bases, and 10 bases had no gene match. The CDR3 totals 15 residues. CDR1 and CDR2 (germline): LNHDA, SQIVND (reference sequence). CDR3 residues: CASTTPGQGFYGYTF. The CDR3 DNA reads TGTGCCAGTACGACCCCGGGACAGGGATTCTATGGCTACACCTTC.

This clonotype is labeled medium-sized. The chain carries TRBV12-3 or TRBV12-4 and TRBJ2-5; D might be TRBD2 (5 bases). The CDR3 spans 14 residues. The ends were cut back, 8 bases at V and 1 base at J, with 14 bases in the middle. CDR3 sequence reads: CASGLRRRQETQYF. Written as DNA, the CDR3 is TGTGCCAGCGGCCTACGGAGGCGCCAAGAGACCCAGTACTTC.

This clonotype appeared many times. In nucleotides, the CDR3 is TGTGCCAGCAGCTTAGCAATAGTAGCGGGGGCCCTTCAAGGCGAGCAGTACTTC. Its translation: CASSLAIVAGALQGEQYF. The V call is TRBV7-3, the J call TRBJ2-7; 9 bases are shared with TRBD2. Germline V lookup: CDR1 SGHTA, CDR2 FQGTGA. The CDR3 length is 18 residues. With V trimmed by 2 bases and J by 6 bases, 17 bases remained unmatched. Looking up the rest from reference TRBV7-3 and TRBJ2-7 gives the full variable domain: GAGVSQTPSNKVTEKGKYVELRCDPISGHTALYWYRQSLGQGPEFLIYFQGTGAADDSGLPNDRFFAVRPEGSVSTLKIQRTERGDSAVYLCASSLAIVAGALQGEQYFGPGTRLTVT.

The chain combines TRBV12-3 or TRBV12-4 with TRBJ1-5; 8 positions agree with TRBD1. The CDR3 length is 16 residues. V lost 4 bases and J lost 2; bases outside the gene matches: 7. CDR3 residues: CASSSWTGPRNQPQHF. The CDR3 nucleotides are TGTGCCAGCAGTTCCTGGACAGGGCCGCGCAATCAGCCCCAGCATTTT.

This clonotype has ten or more counts. The chain recombines TRBV27 with TRBJ1-2; no clear D. The CDR3 extends over 13 amino acids. Trimming shortened V by 3 bases and J by 7 bases, and 12 bases separated the two germline ends. Per germline, CDR1 MNHEY and CDR2 SMNVEV (reference sequence). For the CDR3, the DNA is TGTGCCAGCAGTTTCGCCAGGTTCACTGGCTACACCTTC. Protein: CASSFARFTGYTF.

The sample holds many counts of this clonotype. The chain carries TRBV7-6 and TRBJ2-5, with D maybe TRBD2 (5 bases). Trimming pared 2 bases from V and 0 bases from J, leaving 13 bases between. Germline CDR1 is SGHVS and CDR2 is FNYEAQ. The CDR3 is 16 residues long. The CDR3 DNA reads TGTGCCAGCAGCTTACAGAGCGGATCGTACCAAGAGACCCAGTACTTC. It is translated as CASSLQSGSYQETQYF.

This clonotype was seen repeatedly, ten times or more. The chain joins TRBV4-3 to TRBJ2-5; D unresolved. V dropped 0 bases and J dropped 4 bases, with 9 bases sitting between them. The CDR3 covers 14 residues. CDR1 is LGHNA and CDR2 is YSLEER in the germline V gene. CDR3 coding DNA: TGCGCCAGCAGCCAAGATCGGCACGGAGAGACCCAGTACTTC. This translates into CASSQDRHGETQYF.

The chain couples TRBV2 to TRBJ2-7; TRBD1 matches at 9 bases. J gave up 3 bases and V 11 bases, and 8 bases lay outside the gene matches. Germline V lookup: CDR1 SNHLY, CDR2 FYNNEI. CDR3 length equals 13 residues. CDR3 in DNA: TGTGCCGGACAAAGGGACAGGGTCTACGAGCAGTACTTC. This translates into CAGQRDRVYEQYF.

The sample holds many counts of this clonotype. The rearrangement links TRBV3-1 to TRBJ1-3; 10 positions match TRBD1. The CDR3 extends over 18 amino acids. The J segment lost 0 bases and the V segment lost 9 bases, leaving 14 bases of the junction unmatched. Germline-derived CDR1 and CDR2 are LGHDT and YNNKEL (reference sequence). The CDR3: CASSGTGVRSHSGNTIYF. The DNA for the CDR3 is TGTGCCAGTTCCGGGACAGGGGTCCGCAGCCACTCTGGAAACACCATATATTTT.

In its sample, this clonotype was seen many times. The chain employs TRBV30 and TRBJ1-2; D unresolved. The CDR3 is 14 residues long. Trimming shortened V by 8 bases and J by 2 bases, and 18 bases separated the two germline ends. Germline V gene sequence: CDR1 GTSNPN, CDR2 SVGIG (reference sequence). Here the CDR3 DNA reads TGTGCCGGGGTGACGGGGTCCGACAACTATGGCTACACCTTC. It encodes CAGVTGSDNYGYTF.

This clonotype has a count of ten or more. In nucleotides, the CDR3 is TGTGCCAGCAGTCCACCTGGAACAAATTCACCCCTCCACTTT. As protein: CASSPPGTNSPLHF. This chain joins TRBV12-3 or TRBV12-4 and TRBJ1-6, with no clear D. There are 14 residues in the CDR3. The V end was cut by 5 bases, the J end by 7 bases, with 12 bases between.

This clonotype appeared many times. The rearrangement uses TRBV10-3 and TRBJ2-7, with a possible D match to TRBD2 (6 bases). This CDR3 spans 14 amino acids. Germline CDR1 reads ENHRY; CDR2 reads SYGVKD. The V end was cut by 7 bases, the J end by 6 bases, with 19 bases between. The CDR3 sequence: CAITPRETQAEQYF. The CDR3 nucleotides read TGTGCCATCACCCCTCGGGAGACCCAGGCCGAGCAGTACTTC.

The chain uses TRBV11-2 and TRBJ2-7; D gene unclear. The CDR3 has 16 amino acids. Germline V lookup: CDR1 SGHAT, CDR2 FQNNGV. Trimming took 1 base from V and 2 from J, leaving 15 bases between them. CDR3 coding DNA: TGTGCCAGCAGCTTAGTTGGAACTACAGTAACCTACGAGCAGTACTTC. It specifies CASSLVGTTVTYEQYF.

The chain recombines TRBV24-1 with TRBJ1-6, with 7 bases aligning to TRBD1. This CDR3 region has 17 residues. V dropped 3 bases and J dropped 0; count of bases not matched to a gene: 4. Per germline, CDR1 KGHDR and CDR2 SFDVKD. The CDR3 sequence is CATSDARGSSYNSPLHF. The CDR3, as DNA: TGTGCCACCAGTGATGCCAGGGGGAGCTCCTATAATTCACCCCTCCACTTT.

The chain carries TRBV6-1 and TRBJ2-5, with D possibly being TRBD1 or TRBD2 (5 bases each). V lost 6 bases and J 4 bases, leaving 12 bases between the germline ends. There are 13 residues in the CDR3. The germline gives CDR1 MNHNS, CDR2 SASEGT. The CDR3 nucleotides read TGTGCCAGCAGCCGGGACCCCCGAGAGACCCAGTACTTC. It specifies CASSRDPRETQYF.

This chain uses TRBV6-5 with TRBJ2-7; D is ambiguous. The CDR3 consists of 13 residues. V shed 4 bases and J shed 2 bases, with 9 bases lying between them. Germline loops: CDR1 MNHEY, CDR2 SVGAGI. The CDR3, as DNA: TGTGCCAGCAGTTGGAGAGCGACCTACGAGCAGTACTTC. This gives the protein CASSWRATYEQYF.

This chain uses TRBV12-3 or TRBV12-4 with TRBJ1-2; 9 nucleotides align to TRBD1. The CDR3 loop spans 14 amino acids. With V trimmed by 8 bases and J by 2 bases, 6 bases remained unmatched. CDR3 sequence reads: CASYRGLTNYGYTF. The CDR3 nucleotides read TGTGCCAGCTACAGGGGGCTAACCAACTATGGCTACACCTTC.

This chain joins TRBV20-1 and TRBJ2-7; unclear D gene. The CDR3 totals 12 residues. Trimming pared 6 bases from V and 9 bases from J, leaving 18 bases between. Germline V lookup: CDR1 DFQATT, CDR2 SNEGSKA (reference sequence). The DNA of the CDR3 is TGCAGTGCGAGTCCCGACCCGGATCGGCAGTACTTC. This gives the protein CSASPDPDRQYF.

V usage is TRBV28 and J usage is TRBJ1-5; D is undetermined. The CDR3 has 13 residues. V gave up 9 bases and J gave up 0 bases, with 9 bases separating them. CDR1 is MDHEN and CDR2 is SYDVKM in the germline V gene. The CDR3 sequence: CASLRYSNQPQHF. The CDR3 DNA is TGTGCCAGTTTAAGGTATAGCAATCAGCCCCAGCATTTT.

This clonotype was seen more than once but under ten times. The V gene is TRBV28, the J gene TRBJ2-7; perhaps D is TRBD1 or TRBD2 (5 bases each). V lost 5 bases to trimming and J lost 2 bases, with 10 bases between them. The CDR3 covers 13 residues. Germline CDR1 and CDR2: MDHEN and SYDVKM. The CDR3 nucleotides are TGTGCCAGCAGTATTAGAGGGGCCTACGAGCAGTACTTC. Protein: CASSIRGAYEQYF.

The chain carries TRBV6-2 or TRBV6-3 and TRBJ1-2; D not certain. The CDR3 is 12 residues long. Trimming removed 0 bases at V and 8 bases at J, with 7 bases between. From germline, CDR1 is MNHEY and CDR2 SVGEGT. CDR3 in DNA: TGTGCCAGCAGTTACTCTATGGCAGGCTACACCTTC. This encodes CASSYSMAGYTF.

This clonotype was picked up a small number of times. The gene calls are TRBV4-2 and TRBJ2-7; D might be TRBD2 (5 bases). The CDR3 covers 14 residues. V lost 0 bases, J lost 4 bases, and 10 bases lay in between. CDR1 and CDR2 (germline): LGHNA, YNFKEQ. The CDR3 sequence: CASSQDTGEYEQYF. CDR3 in DNA: TGTGCCAGCAGCCAAGATACCGGGGAATACGAGCAGTACTTC.

The chain employs TRBV5-1 and TRBJ2-7; tentative D call: TRBD2 (5 bases). From germline, CDR1 is SGHRS and CDR2 YFSETQ. The CDR3 has 14 amino acids. V was shortened by 2 bases and J by 6 bases, with 15 bases between the two germline ends. The CDR3 region is CASSFAGIASEQYF. CDR3 DNA sequence: TGCGCCAGCAGCTTTGCCGGGATCGCGTCCGAGCAGTACTTC.

This clonotype was seen ten or more times. The V call is TRBV12-3 or TRBV12-4, the J call TRBJ1-6, with no clear D. Trimming removed 7 bases at V and 9 bases at J, with 16 bases between. The CDR3 has 14 amino acids. CDR3 protein: CASTMEGKVSPLHF. The CDR3 nucleotides are TGTGCCAGCACTATGGAGGGAAAGGTTTCACCCCTCCACTTT.

The chain links TRBV6-2 or TRBV6-3 to TRBJ2-7, with 14 positions matching TRBD2. V trimming: 5 bases; J trimming: 3 bases; junction bases outside the gene matches: 6. CDR1 is MNHEY and CDR2 is SVGEGT in the germline V gene. The CDR3 is 16 residues long. The CDR3 loop reads CASSDRGTSGSYEQYF. The CDR3, as DNA: TGTGCCAGCAGTGACAGAGGGACTAGCGGGAGCTACGAGCAGTACTTC.